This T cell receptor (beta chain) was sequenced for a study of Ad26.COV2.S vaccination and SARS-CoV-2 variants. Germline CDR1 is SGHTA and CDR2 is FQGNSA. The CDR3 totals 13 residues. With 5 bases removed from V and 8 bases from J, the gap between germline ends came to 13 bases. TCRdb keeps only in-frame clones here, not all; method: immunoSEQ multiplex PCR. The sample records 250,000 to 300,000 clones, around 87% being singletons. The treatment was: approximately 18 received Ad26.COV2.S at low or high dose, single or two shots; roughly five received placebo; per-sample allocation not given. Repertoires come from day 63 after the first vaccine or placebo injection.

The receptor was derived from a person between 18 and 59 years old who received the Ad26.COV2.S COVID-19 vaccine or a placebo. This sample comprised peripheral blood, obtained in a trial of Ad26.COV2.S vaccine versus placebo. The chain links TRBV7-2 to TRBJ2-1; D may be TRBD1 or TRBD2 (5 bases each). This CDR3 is CASSRDPRDEQFF. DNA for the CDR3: TGTGCCAGCAGCCGGGACCCCCGGGATGAGCAGTTCTTC.